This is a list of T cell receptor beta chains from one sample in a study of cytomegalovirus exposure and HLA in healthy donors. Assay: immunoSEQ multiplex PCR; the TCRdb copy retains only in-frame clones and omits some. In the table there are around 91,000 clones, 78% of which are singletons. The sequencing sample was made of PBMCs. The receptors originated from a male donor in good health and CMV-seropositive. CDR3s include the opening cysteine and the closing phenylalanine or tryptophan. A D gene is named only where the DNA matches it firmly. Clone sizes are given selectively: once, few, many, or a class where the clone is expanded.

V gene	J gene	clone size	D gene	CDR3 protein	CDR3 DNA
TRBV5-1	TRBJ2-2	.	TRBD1	CASSEMGQENTGELFF	TGCGCCAGCAGCGAAATGGGACAGGAAAACACCGGGGAGCTGTTTTTT
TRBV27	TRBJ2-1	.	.	CASSPSGLLNEQFF	TGTGCCAGCAGTCCCTCGGGACTTCTCAATGAGCAGTTCTTC
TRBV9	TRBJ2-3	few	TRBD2	CASSVGGSGIGDTQYF	TGTGCCAGCAGCGTCGGGGGGTCGGGGATTGGAGATACGCAGTATTTT
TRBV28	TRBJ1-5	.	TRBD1	CASRKGQASQPQHF	TGTGCCAGCAGGAAGGGACAGGCGAGTCAGCCCCAGCATTTT
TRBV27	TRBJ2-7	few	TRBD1	CASAGQGEVEQYF	TGTGCCAGCGCCGGACAGGGTGAGGTCGAGCAGTACTTC
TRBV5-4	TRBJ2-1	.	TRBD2	CASSSSGLAGGPGNEQFF	TGTGCCAGCAGCTCGTCGGGACTAGCGGGAGGGCCTGGGAATGAGCAGTTCTTC
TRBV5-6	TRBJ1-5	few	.	CASSLLGGNQPQHF	TGTGCCAGCAGCTTACTAGGCGGCAATCAGCCCCAGCATTTT
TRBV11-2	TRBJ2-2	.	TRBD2	CASSSSGTSGRTGELFF	TGTGCCAGCAGCTCCTCCGGGACTAGCGGGAGGACCGGGGAGCTGTTTTTT
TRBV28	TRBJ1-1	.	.	CASSFGGATEAFF	TGTGCCAGCAGTTTCGGCGGAGCCACTGAAGCTTTCTTT
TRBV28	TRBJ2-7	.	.	CASSFTGVNSYEQYF	TGTGCCAGCAGTTTTACGGGGGTTAACTCCTACGAGCAGTACTTC
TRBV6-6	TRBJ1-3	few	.	CASSYGPNTIYF	TGTGCCAGCAGTTACGGCCCAAACACCATATATTTT
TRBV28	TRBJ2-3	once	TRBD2	CASSFPVEAGGSTDTQYF	TGTGCCAGCAGTTTCCCGGTGGAGGCGGGGGGCAGCACAGATACGCAGTATTTT
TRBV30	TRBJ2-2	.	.	CAWRWAANTGELFF	TGTGCCTGGAGGTGGGCAGCGAACACCGGGGAGCTGTTTTTT
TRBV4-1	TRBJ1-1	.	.	CASSQVEAGGTEAFF	TGCGCCAGCAGCCAAGTTGAAGCGGGTGGCACTGAAGCTTTCTTT
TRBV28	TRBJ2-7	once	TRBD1	CASSLAGTGAYEQYF	TGTGCCAGCAGTTTAGCCGGGACAGGGGCCTACGAGCAGTACTTC
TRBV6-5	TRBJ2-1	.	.	CASTAYNEQFF	TGTGCCAGCACCGCCTACAATGAGCAGTTCTTC
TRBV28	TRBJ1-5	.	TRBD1	CASTGGYDNQPQHF	TGTGCCAGCACAGGGGGCTATGACAATCAGCCCCAGCATTTT
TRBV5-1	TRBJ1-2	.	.	CASSLAQGRYGYTF	TGCGCCAGCAGCTTGGCCCAGGGTCGCTATGGCTACACCTTC
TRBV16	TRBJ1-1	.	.	CASSPARKAEAFF	TGTGCCAGTAGCCCCGCGAGGAAGGCTGAAGCTTTCTTT
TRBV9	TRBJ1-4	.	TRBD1	CASSPTPGDRGNEKLFF	TGTGCCAGCAGCCCTACCCCTGGGGACAGGGGTAATGAAAAACTGTTTTTT
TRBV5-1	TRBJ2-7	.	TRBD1	CASNPGQLSYEQYF	TGCGCCAGCAACCCGGGACAGCTCTCCTACGAGCAGTACTTC
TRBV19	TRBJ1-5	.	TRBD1	CASSTDRGSNQPQHF	TGTGCCAGTAGTACGGACAGGGGTAGCAATCAGCCCCAGCATTTT
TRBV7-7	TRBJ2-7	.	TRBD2	CASSAGVSSYEQYF	TGTGCCAGCAGCGCGGGAGTGAGCTCCTACGAGCAGTACTTC
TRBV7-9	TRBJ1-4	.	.	CASSRDIATNEKLFF	TGTGCCAGCAGCCGGGACATTGCAACTAATGAAAAACTGTTTTTT
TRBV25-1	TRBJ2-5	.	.	CASSDFVMGSGETQYF	TGTGCCAGCAGTGACTTCGTAATGGGCAGCGGGGAGACCCAGTACTTC
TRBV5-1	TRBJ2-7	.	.	CASSLGPSLTSYEQYF	TGCGCCAGCAGCTTGGGGCCGTCGTTGACTTCCTACGAGCAGTACTTC
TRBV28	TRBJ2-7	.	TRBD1	CASRRQGGGHYEQYF	TGTGCCAGCAGACGACAGGGGGGAGGTCACTACGAGCAGTACTTC
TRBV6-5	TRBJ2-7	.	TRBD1	CASSYAGTGSYEQYF	TGTGCCAGCAGTTACGCCGGGACAGGGTCCTACGAGCAGTACTTC
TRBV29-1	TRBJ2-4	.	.	CSVEMYVEVIAKNIQYF	TGCAGCGTTGAGATGTACGTGGAGGTGATAGCCAAAAACATTCAGTACTTC
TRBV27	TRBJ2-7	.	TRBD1	CASSFLWQGAYEQYF	TGTGCCAGCAGTTTTTTGTGGCAGGGGGCGTACGAGCAGTACTTC
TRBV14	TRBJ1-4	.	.	CASSLTGSNEKLFF	TGTGCCAGCAGCCTGACAGGTTCTAATGAAAAACTGTTTTTT
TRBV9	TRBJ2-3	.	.	CASTRLVPGADTQYF	TGTGCCAGCACCAGACTAGTCCCCGGCGCAGATACGCAGTATTTT
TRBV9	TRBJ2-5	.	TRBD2	CASSDPGGETQYF	TGTGCCAGCAGCGACCCGGGGGGAGAGACCCAGTACTTC
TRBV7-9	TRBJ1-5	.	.	CASSRGRGAVQPQHF	TGTGCCAGCAGCCGGGGGAGGGGGGCAGTTCAGCCCCAGCATTTT
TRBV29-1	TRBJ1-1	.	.	CSGRGGRTEAFF	TGCAGCGGGCGGGGGGGAAGGACTGAAGCTTTCTTT
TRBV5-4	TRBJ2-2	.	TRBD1	CASSYDRGYTGELFF	TGTGCCAGCAGCTACGACAGGGGTTACACCGGGGAGCTGTTTTTT
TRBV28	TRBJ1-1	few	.	CASIKAGHMNTEAFF	TGTGCCAGCATCAAGGCAGGCCACATGAACACTGAAGCTTTCTTT
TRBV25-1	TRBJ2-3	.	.	CASSESPLAGTSTDTQYF	TGTGCCAGCAGTGAGTCTCCCTTGGCGGGGACTAGCACAGATACGCAGTATTTT
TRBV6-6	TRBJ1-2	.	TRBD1	CASRSEGAREGYTF	TGTGCCAGCAGATCCGAGGGGGCGCGGGAAGGCTACACCTTC
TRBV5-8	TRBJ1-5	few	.	CASSHLGQPQHF	TGTGCCAGCAGCCATCTTGGCCAGCCCCAGCATTTT
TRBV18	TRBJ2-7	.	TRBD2	CASSRIGQGGNEQYF	TGTGCCAGCTCACGGATTGGCCAGGGAGGGAACGAGCAGTACTTC
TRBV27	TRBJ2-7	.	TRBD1	CASTHSDRDEQYF	TGTGCCAGCACCCACTCCGACAGGGACGAGCAGTACTTC
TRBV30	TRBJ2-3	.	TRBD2	CAWRGLAGSTDTQYF	TGTGCCTGGAGGGGACTAGCGGGAAGCACAGATACGCAGTATTTT
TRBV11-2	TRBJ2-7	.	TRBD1	CASRWTGFYEQYF	TGTGCCAGCAGGTGGACAGGGTTCTACGAGCAGTACTTC
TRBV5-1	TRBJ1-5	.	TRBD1	CASSEGTASNQPQHF	TGCGCCAGCAGCGAAGGGACAGCTAGCAATCAGCCCCAGCATTTT
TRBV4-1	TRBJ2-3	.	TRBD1	CASSLLGQRITDTQYF	TGCGCCAGCAGCCTGTTGGGACAGAGGATCACAGATACGCAGTATTTT
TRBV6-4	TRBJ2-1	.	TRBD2	CASSPLAGGYNEQFF	TGTGCCAGCAGTCCACTAGCGGGAGGGTACAATGAGCAGTTCTTC
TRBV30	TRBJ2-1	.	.	CAWNSLRETYNEQFF	TGTGCCTGGAACTCCTTGCGGGAAACATACAATGAGCAGTTCTTC
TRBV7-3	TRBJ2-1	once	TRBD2	CASSLERGGRNEQFF	TGTGCCAGCAGCTTAGAACGGGGGGGCCGTAATGAGCAGTTCTTC
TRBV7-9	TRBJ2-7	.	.	CASSPMGHLSPIYEQYF	TGTGCCAGCAGTCCGATGGGGCACCTCTCCCCGATCTACGAGCAGTACTTC
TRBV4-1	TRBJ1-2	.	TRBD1	CASSPPGGANYGYTF	TGCGCCAGCAGCCCTCCAGGGGGAGCGAACTATGGCTACACCTTC
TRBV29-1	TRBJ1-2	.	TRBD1	CSVDAQGGGYTF	TGCAGCGTAGACGCCCAGGGGGGCGGCTACACCTTC
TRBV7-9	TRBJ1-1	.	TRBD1	CASSQRQGTGGKNTEAFF	TGTGCCAGCAGCCAACGACAGGGGACCGGGGGCAAAAACACTGAAGCTTTCTTT
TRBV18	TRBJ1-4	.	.	CASSPRQEVAKLFF	TGTGCCAGCTCACCACGACAGGAGGTCGCGAAACTGTTTTTT
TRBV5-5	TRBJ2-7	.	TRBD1	CASSARTGVTYEQYF	TGTGCCAGCAGCGCAAGGACAGGGGTTACCTACGAGCAGTACTTC
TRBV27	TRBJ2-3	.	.	CASSPLGDTDTQYF	TGTGCCAGCAGTCCTCTGGGCGACACAGATACGCAGTATTTT
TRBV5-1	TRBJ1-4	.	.	CASSLSATNEKLFF	TGCGCCAGCAGCTTGTCTGCAACTAATGAAAAACTGTTTTTT
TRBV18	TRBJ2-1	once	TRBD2	CASSPRQREGRNEQFF	TGTGCCAGCTCACCACGCCAGCGGGAGGGGAGGAATGAGCAGTTCTTC